A single sample gave rise to the 5 T cell receptor beta chains below, sequenced in a study of blood T cells in healthy people across ages. The use of a sample-barcoded 5' primer and a J-beta primer mix characterized a second PCR of about 6 to 12 cycles. TCRdb re-derived calls from the 5' RACE reads in MiXCR, one entry per CDR3 protein. The sample contains around 1.5 million distinct CDR3 sequences, about 32% of which appear only once. The sample was blood. Source of these receptors: a woman aged 30 to 39 in good health.

This clonotype was found a few times. The rearrangement joins TRBV2 to TRBJ2-1, with unresolved D. Germline V gives CDR1 SNHLY, CDR2 FYNNEI. The CDR3 is made up of 13 amino acids. Trimming left V 1 base short and J 6 bases short, with 7 bases between. The chain's CDR3 is CASSEVGSNEQFF. The CDR3 region has the DNA TGTGCCAGCAGTGAAGTTGGCAGCAATGAGCAGTTCTTC.

V is TRBV6-1 and J is TRBJ2-3; D is unresolved. The germline V and J ends were trimmed by 4 bases and 4 bases, with 15 bases remaining between them. In germline, CDR1 is MNHNS, CDR2 SASEGT. This CDR3 region has 15 residues. The CDR3 DNA reads as TGTGCCAGCAGTGTAAGAGCTTGCAACGCAGATACGCAGTATTTT. As protein: CASSVRACNADTQYF.

The V and J genes are TRBV20-1 and TRBJ2-3; 9 bases align to TRBD2. The CDR3 has 14 amino acids. CDR1 is DFQATT, CDR2 SNEGSKA, per germline (reference sequence). Unmatched junction bases numbered 5, after V lost 7 bases and J lost 0 bases. The CDR3 is CSGTSGGSTDTQYF. CDR3 in DNA: TGCAGTGGTACCAGCGGGGGGAGCACAGATACGCAGTATTTT.

The gene calls are TRBV30 and TRBJ2-3; D is ambiguous. V lost 0 bases, J lost 3 bases, and 13 bases lay in between. The CDR3 is 15 residues long. The germline CDR1 and CDR2 sequences are GTSNPN and SVGIG (reference sequence). This CDR3 is CAWSVGAFGTDTQYF. In DNA, the CDR3 is TGTGCCTGGAGTGTTGGAGCGTTTGGTACAGATACGCAGTATTTT.

The chain has TRBV20-1 and TRBJ1-2; D unclear. The CDR3 extends over 13 amino acids. CDR1 DFQATT and CDR2 SNEGSKA come from the germline V gene (reference sequence). Trimming pared 1 base from V and 8 bases from J, leaving 14 bases between. The CDR3 loop reads CSARVAQFGGYTF. The CDR3 coding sequence is TGCAGTGCTAGAGTGGCTCAATTTGGGGGCTACACCTTC.